Listed here are 28 T cell receptor beta chains from one sample, sequenced in a study of T cell repertoires in cytomegalovirus infection. TCRdb passed the reads through MiXCR, listing each CDR3 protein once. The sample records around 240,000 distinct CDR3 sequences, 22% being singletons. The specimen sequenced was CD8+ T cells from PBMCs. These receptors were taken from a human donor in good health (CMV status not recorded). Some clones in this sample may be carry-over from other donors' samples.

This clonotype turned up a few times. The rearrangement links TRBV4-1 to TRBJ2-3, with TRBD2 matching over 10 bases. Germline loops: CDR1 MGHRA, CDR2 YSYEKL. V lost 0 bases, J lost 6 bases, and 6 bases stayed unmatched. The CDR3 has 16 amino acids. The CDR3 region is CASSQDPLAGMDTQYF. Written as DNA, the CDR3 is TGCGCCAGCAGCCAAGATCCACTAGCGGGGATGGATACGCAGTATTTT.

CDR3 nucleotide sequence: TGTGCCAGCAGTAGTCAGGGGCCAGATACGCAGTATTTT. Its protein product is CASSSQGPDTQYF. The chain has TRBV27 and TRBJ2-3, with D perhaps matching TRBD1 (6 bases). The CDR3 loop spans 13 amino acids. Germline-derived CDR1 and CDR2 are MNHEY and SMNVEV (reference sequence). The germline V and J ends were trimmed by 5 bases and 4 bases, with 10 bases remaining between them.

The chain recombines TRBV27 with TRBJ1-2, with a tentative D call TRBD1 (5 bases). Germline V gives CDR1 MNHEY, CDR2 SMNVEV (reference sequence). Deletions cut 5 bases from V and 0 bases from J, with 13 bases between. The CDR3 consists of 15 residues. CDR3 loop: CASSLMGTTNYGYTF. CDR3 sequence (DNA): TGTGCCAGCAGTCTGATGGGGACTACTAACTATGGCTACACCTTC.

V usage is TRBV7-6 and J usage is TRBJ2-2; TRBD2 is a possible D gene (6 bases). CDR1 and CDR2 (germline): SGHVS, FNYEAQ. This CDR3 comprises 17 residues. Trimming stripped 1 base from V and 3 bases from J, with 15 bases between. CDR3 coding DNA: TGTGCCAGCAGCTTAGTACGGGCGGGACTTGACACCGGGGAGCTGTTTTTT. Translating it yields CASSLVRAGLDTGELFF.

This clonotype was picked up many times. The chain has TRBV7-6 and TRBJ2-3; no definite D call. The length of the CDR3 is 13 residues. Germline loops: CDR1 SGHVS, CDR2 FNYEAQ. Deletions cut 5 bases from V and 2 bases from J, with 8 bases between. CDR3 coding DNA: TGTGCCAGCAGCCCACGACCCACAGATACGCAGTATTTT. Encoded protein: CASSPRPTDTQYF.

In its sample, this clonotype was seen once. V gene TRBV3-1 combines with J gene TRBJ2-1; 7 bases agree with TRBD2. CDR1 and CDR2 from the germline V gene are LGHDT and YNNKEL (reference sequence). V lost 4 bases, J lost 7 bases, and 4 bases stayed unmatched. The CDR3 runs to 13 residues. CDR3 bases: TGTGCCAGCAGCCCCGCGGGAGCTAATGAGCAGTTCTTC. It codes for CASSPAGANEQFF.

This sequence joins TRBV28 and TRBJ2-4, with a tentative D call TRBD2 (6 bases). Germline V gene sequence: CDR1 MDHEN, CDR2 SYDVKM. The CDR3 covers 11 residues. The CDR3 nucleotides read TGTACTAGCAGTTTCTTAAACATTCAGTACTTC. This sequence encodes CTSSFLNIQYF.

A remark on this clonotype: A much larger clone differs from this one at a single base, so this may be a read error. The chain recombines TRBV20-1 with TRBJ1-1; the D is unclear. Germline V gene lookup returns CDR1 DFQATT and CDR2 SNEGSKA (reference sequence). This CDR3 has 13 amino acids. The CDR3 nucleotides are TGCAGTACTAGGGTTCCAACGGGCACTGAAGCTTTCTTT. It specifies CSTRVPTGTEAFF.

The chain couples TRBV12-3 or TRBV12-4 to TRBJ2-7; D possibly corresponds to TRBD2 (7 bases). The CDR3 is 12 amino acids. Trimming cost V 7 bases and J 9 bases, with 16 bases left between them. The CDR3 here is CASNWGGGGQYF. The CDR3 DNA reads TGTGCCAGCAACTGGGGGGGCGGTGGGCAGTACTTC.

The chain links TRBV20-1 to TRBJ2-1, with 10 positions matching TRBD1. Germline V gene lookup returns CDR1 DFQATT and CDR2 SNEGSKA (reference sequence). The CDR3 is 17 amino acids. With 0 bases clipped from V and 4 bases from J, the junction kept 9 bases outside the gene matches. The CDR3 is CSARDEDRGYFYNEQFF. The CDR3 nucleotides are TGCAGTGCTAGAGATGAGGACAGGGGGTATTTTTACAATGAGCAGTTCTTC.

This clonotype has just a few counts. The chain uses TRBV4-1 and TRBJ2-1; D is perhaps TRBD2 (7 bases). CDR3 length: 17 residues. The V gene's germline CDR1 is MGHRA and CDR2 YSYEKL. The V gene lost 1 base and the J gene lost 3 bases, with 16 bases spanning the gap. The CDR3 reads CASSQVSGGPLYNEQFF. For the CDR3, the DNA is TGCGCCAGCAGCCAAGTTTCGGGGGGCCCTCTCTACAATGAGCAGTTCTTC.

The chain has TRBV7-9 and TRBJ2-1, with 7 bases aligning to TRBD1. Germline-derived CDR1 and CDR2 are SEHNR and FQNEAQ (reference sequence). V shed 2 bases and J 0 bases; nucleotides not matched to a gene: 7. This CDR3 region has 17 residues. The CDR3 coding sequence is TGTGCCAGCAGCTTACTCCCGGGACAGAGCTCCTACAATGAGCAGTTCTTC. Translated: CASSLLPGQSSYNEQFF.

This chain uses TRBV28 with TRBJ1-4, with 10 bases aligning to TRBD1. The CDR3 contains 15 residues. Trimming cost V 6 bases and J 13 bases; bases outside gene matches: 14. Germline lookup yields CDR1 MDHEN and CDR2 SYDVKM. CDR3 in amino acids: CASSLTGTGAGGLFF. The CDR3 nucleotides read TGTGCCAGCAGCCTTACCGGGACAGGGGCCGGTGGACTGTTTTTT.

V and J are TRBV7-9 and TRBJ2-1, with TRBD2 matching over 10 bases. Germline V gene lookup returns CDR1 SEHNR and CDR2 FQNEAQ (reference sequence). V shed 5 bases and J 4 bases; nucleotides not matched to a gene: 5. The length of the CDR3 is 15 residues. CDR3 protein: CASSRGLADYNEQFF. CDR3 in DNA: TGTGCCAGCAGCCGAGGACTAGCGGATTACAATGAGCAGTTCTTC.

The chain carries TRBV28 and TRBJ1-5; D gene ambiguous. The germline CDR1 and CDR2 sequences are MDHEN and SYDVKM. The CDR3 runs 12 residues. Trimming cost V 5 bases and J 1 base, with 3 bases left between them. DNA for the CDR3: TGTGCCAGCAGTATCAGCAATCAGCCCCAGCATTTT. Protein product: CASSISNQPQHF.

This chain uses TRBV20-1 with TRBJ1-2; 11 nucleotides align to TRBD1. Per germline, CDR1 DFQATT and CDR2 SNEGSKA (reference sequence). The CDR3 spans 16 residues. V was pared by 0 bases and J by 8 bases, with 11 bases of the junction left unmatched. The CDR3, as DNA: TGCAGTGCTAGAGATTGGACAGGGGGCACGTCGAGAGGCTACACCTTC. Its protein is CSARDWTGGTSRGYTF.

This clonotype was counted between two and nine times. This sequence joins TRBV25-1 and TRBJ2-1; the D is unclear. Trimming removed 1 base at V and 8 bases at J, with 9 bases between. CDR1 MGHDK and CDR2 SYGVNS come from the germline V gene. The CDR3 is 13 residues long. The DNA of the CDR3 is TGTGCCAGCAGTGAATTGATGGGATATGAGCAGTTCTTC. The encoded protein is CASSELMGYEQFF.

In its sample, this clonotype was seen many times. This chain links TRBV28 with TRBJ1-2, with D maybe TRBD1 (6 bases). Germline V gene sequence: CDR1 MDHEN, CDR2 SYDVKM. The CDR3 length is 14 residues. Trimming took off 2 bases at V and 4 bases at J, with 11 bases between the two ends. The CDR3 region has the DNA TGTGCCAGCAGTTTACTACAGGGCACCTATGGCTACACCTTC. This encodes CASSLLQGTYGYTF.

The J gene is TRBJ1-1, the V gene TRBV20-1; tentative D call: TRBD1 (6 bases). Deletions cut 1 base from V and 0 bases from J, with 9 bases between. The CDR3 length is 14 residues. The germline gives CDR1 DFQATT, CDR2 SNEGSKA (reference sequence). The CDR3 DNA reads as TGCAGTGCTAGAGTGGACAGCATGAACACTGAAGCTTTCTTT. Its protein is CSARVDSMNTEAFF.

The sample holds a few counts of this clonotype. The chain couples TRBV6-6 to TRBJ2-1, with D unresolved. V was pared by 6 bases and J by 6 bases, with 15 bases between. The germline CDR1 and CDR2 sequences are MNHNY and SVGAGI (reference sequence). The CDR3 loop spans 14 amino acids. The CDR3 sequence is CASRIMLDVNEQFF. In DNA, the CDR3 is TGTGCCAGCAGGATCATGCTGGACGTCAATGAGCAGTTCTTC.

This clonotype has a handful of counts. The gene calls are TRBV20-1 and TRBJ2-7; a possible D gene is TRBD1 (5 bases). The CDR3 is 15 amino acids. Germline-derived CDR1 and CDR2 are DFQATT and SNEGSKA (reference sequence). Trimming stripped 6 bases from V and 2 bases from J, with 20 bases between. The CDR3 DNA sequence: TGCAGTGCCAACTCCAGGGATTCCCTCCCCTACGAGCAGTACTTC. Translating it yields CSANSRDSLPYEQYF.

In its sample, this clonotype was seen many times. This chain joins TRBV7-2 and TRBJ1-5; D is undetermined. The CDR3 loop spans 15 amino acids. CDR1 is SGHTA and CDR2 is FQGNSA in the germline V gene. With 1 base removed from V and 0 bases from J, the gap between germline ends came to 7 bases. The CDR3 coding sequence is TGTGCCAGCAGCTTAGACCCCTATAGCAATCAGCCCCAGCATTTT. Its translation is CASSLDPYSNQPQHF.

This clonotype was recorded a few times. The rearrangement links TRBV6-5 to TRBJ2-3; TRBD2 matches at 8 bases. CDR1 and CDR2 (germline): MNHEY, SVGAGI. This CDR3 has 16 amino acids. J was trimmed by 2 bases and V by 2 bases; bases with no gene match: 6. The CDR3: CASSYHPGGATDTQYF. CDR3 nucleotides: TGTGCCAGCAGTTACCATCCCGGGGGGGCCACAGATACGCAGTATTTT.

In its sample, this clonotype was seen once. The rearrangement joins TRBV27 to TRBJ1-5; D unresolved. The CDR3 sequence is 13 residues long. In germline, CDR1 is MNHEY, CDR2 SMNVEV (reference sequence). V was clipped by 8 bases and J by 7 bases, with 15 bases between them. The CDR3 spells CASRPAGGQPQHF. In DNA form, the CDR3 reads TGTGCCAGCCGGCCGGCAGGTGGCCAGCCCCAGCATTTT.

This clonotype was seen only a few times. The chain has TRBV9 and TRBJ2-5, with no clear D. V was clipped by 0 bases and J by 4 bases, with 10 bases between them. Germline V gives CDR1 SGDLS, CDR2 YYNGEE. CDR3 size: 14 residues. The CDR3 DNA is TGTGCCAGCAGCGTAGGTGGGGTCGCAGAGACCCAGTACTTC. Residues: CASSVGGVAETQYF.

There are a few counts of this clonotype. The rearrangement joins TRBV7-7 to TRBJ2-1; D unresolved. Per the germline V gene, CDR1 is SSHAT and CDR2 is FNYEAQ (reference sequence). Trimming took 5 bases from V and 1 from J, leaving 12 bases between them. The CDR3 totals 15 residues. CDR3 coding DNA: TGTGCCAGCAGCGCCCGGCTAGGGTCCTACAATGAGCAGTTCTTC. This translates into CASSARLGSYNEQFF. Filled out from reference TRBV7-7 and TRBJ2-1, the complete variable domain reads GAGVSQSPRYKVTKRGQDVTLRCDPISSHATLYWYQQALGQGPEFLTYFNYEAQPDKSGLPSDRFSAERPEGSISTLTIQRTEQRDSAMYRCASSARLGSYNEQFFGPGTRLTVL.

The V and J genes are TRBV7-4 and TRBJ1-1; D unresolved. CDR3 length: 14 amino acids. Germline CDR1 SGHVT, CDR2 SQSDAQ. V dropped 2 bases and J dropped 6 bases, with 13 bases sitting between them. The CDR3 DNA reads TGTGCCAGCAGCTTATCAGACTGCCTCTCTGAAGCTTTCTTT. Translation gives CASSLSDCLSEAFF.

This clonotype was detected a few times. The J gene is TRBJ2-1, the V gene TRBV12-3 or TRBV12-4; either TRBD1 or TRBD2 may supply D (5 bases each). CDR3 length: 12 residues. The V end was cut by 0 bases, the J end by 9 bases, with 6 bases between. CDR3 region: CASSLAGTEQFF. In nucleotides, the CDR3 is TGTGCCAGCAGTTTAGCAGGGACTGAGCAGTTCTTC.